These 21 T cell receptor beta chains came from one sample sequenced in a study of cytomegalovirus exposure and HLA in healthy donors. The PCR made use of 60 Vbeta and 13 Jbeta primers. The method was immunoSEQ multiplex PCR; TCRdb's version includes in-frame clones alone and lacks a portion of them. This table has about 210,000 clones, roughly 80% appearing once. Sequencing was done on a sample of PBMCs. Receptors originate from a man aged 25-45 years in good health and CMV-seronegative.

The chain employs TRBV7-2 and TRBJ2-1; a weak D match, TRBD2 (5 bases). The V end lost 1 base, the J end lost 8 bases, and 18 bases lay between the germline ends. The CDR3 is 16 residues long. Per germline, CDR1 SGHTA and CDR2 FQGNSA. The CDR3 loop reads CASSLGRAGLIDEQFF. CDR3 nucleotides: TGTGCCAGCAGCTTAGGAAGGGCTGGACTCATCGATGAGCAGTTCTTC.

V gene TRBV6-5 combines with J gene TRBJ1-2; TRBD1 matches at 7 bases. V dropped 6 bases and J dropped 7; count of bases not matched to a gene: 11. The CDR3 extends over 14 amino acids. Germline loops: CDR1 MNHEY, CDR2 SVGAGI. CDR3 in amino acids: CASSPTGPLVGYTF. The CDR3 DNA is TGTGCCAGCAGCCCGACAGGGCCCCTTGTTGGCTACACCTTC.

The rearrangement links TRBV23-1 to TRBJ1-6, with D possibly matching TRBD1 (5 bases). TRBV23-1 is placed among ORFs of uncertain function. The CDR3 sequence is 12 residues long. V was pared by 6 bases and J by 17 bases, with 17 bases between. CDR3 coding DNA: TGCGCCAGCAGACCCATGGGGCCTCATTTCCACTTT. Its translation is CASRPMGPHFHF.

The chain employs TRBV7-9 and TRBJ1-4; no reliable D call. Per germline, CDR1 SEHNR and CDR2 FQNEAQ (reference sequence). CDR3 size: 13 residues. The ends were cut back, 3 bases at V and 4 bases at J, with 6 bases in the middle. CDR3 residues: CASSFAVNEKLFF. CDR3 bases: TGTGCCAGCAGCTTTGCGGTTAATGAAAAACTGTTTTTT.

The CDR3 coding sequence is TGTGCCAGCAGTGAACGGGGTTCGGGACAGGGTGGCTCGGGGACTGAAGCTTTCTTT. This gives the protein CASSERGSGQGGSGTEAFF. The genes are TRBV2 and TRBJ1-1, with TRBD1 matching over 9 bases. CDR3 length equals 19 residues. The V and J ends lost 2 bases and 5 bases, in that order; junction bases with no gene match: 18. CDR1 is SNHLY, CDR2 FYNNEI, per germline. The full variable domain, its missing parts supplied by reference TRBV2 and TRBJ1-1, is EPEVTQTPSHQVTQMGQEVILRCVPISNHLYFYWYRQILGQKVEFLVSFYNNEISEKSEIFDDQFSVERPDGSNFTLKIRSTKLEDSAMYFCASSERGSGQGGSGTEAFFGQGTRLTVV.

The chain links TRBV4-2 to TRBJ1-1, with 7 nucleotides matching TRBD1. V lost 0 bases to trimming and J lost 3 bases; unmatched junction nucleotides: 13. The germline V gene encodes CDR1 LGHNA and CDR2 YNFKEQ. This CDR3 has 18 amino acids. The CDR3 sequence: CASSQDPSVTGQDTEAFF. CDR3 DNA: TGTGCCAGCAGCCAAGACCCCTCCGTGACAGGGCAGGACACTGAAGCTTTCTTT.

V and J are TRBV9 and TRBJ2-5, with 11 bases that match TRBD1. The CDR3 has 18 amino acids. Germline-derived CDR1 and CDR2 are SGDLS and YYNGEE. Germline trimming cut 4 bases from V and 4 bases from J; bases unmatched to any gene: 15. CDR3 protein: CASSPGTGGTTSRETQYF. CDR3 in DNA: TGTGCCAGCAGCCCGGGGACAGGGGGGACCACTTCCCGAGAGACCCAGTACTTC.

Worth noting for this clone: A read error may account for a junction end that differs from germline. The gene calls are TRBV7-9 and TRBJ1-6; TRBD1 matches 10 bases. The CDR3 sequence is 16 residues long. The germline gives CDR1 SEHNR, CDR2 FQNEAQ (reference sequence). CDR3 amino acids: CSSSLGQGFYNSPLHF. The DNA of the CDR3 is TGTTCCAGCAGCTTGGGACAGGGGTTCTATAATTCACCCCTCCACTTT. Variable domain in full (rest from reference TRBV7-9 and TRBJ1-6): DTGVSQNPRHKITKRGQNVTFRCDPISEHNRLYWYRQTLGQGPEFLTYFQNEAQLEKSRLLSDRFSAERPKGSFSTLEIQRTEQGDSAMYLCSSSLGQGFYNSPLHFGNGTRLTVT.

This sequence joins TRBV5-3 and TRBJ2-2; D might be TRBD1 (6 bases). TRBV5-3 has ORF status, its function being uncertain. V was shortened by 1 base and J by 0 bases, with 10 bases between the two germline ends. CDR3 size: 16 residues. CDR3 DNA: TGTGCCAGAAGCTTGTCCAGGGGCCCGAACACCGGGGAGCTGTTTTTT. The encoded protein is CARSLSRGPNTGELFF.

V gene TRBV4-3 combines with J gene TRBJ1-4; no clear D gene. V was pared by 4 bases and J by 0 bases, with 6 bases between. Germline V gene sequence: CDR1 LGHNA, CDR2 YSLEER. The CDR3 loop spans 14 amino acids. As DNA, the CDR3 is TGCGCCAGCAGCCGACATACAACTAATGAAAAACTGTTTTTT. Amino acids: CASSRHTTNEKLFF.

The chain is built from TRBV28 and TRBJ2-7, with a weak D call TRBD2 (5 bases). Trimming cost V 4 bases and J 5 bases, with 18 bases left between them. Germline-derived CDR1 and CDR2 are MDHEN and SYDVKM. This CDR3 is built from 15 residues. CDR3 loop: CASSYLITRGNEQYF. The CDR3 DNA sequence: TGTGCCAGCAGTTATTTAATCACCCGAGGGAACGAGCAGTACTTC.

The table lists this clone with a few counts. One end of the junction does not line up with germline, which may come from a read error. The chain carries TRBV7-7 and TRBJ1-5, with D perhaps matching TRBD1 (5 bases). The CDR3 covers 17 residues. Germline V gene lookup returns CDR1 SSHAT and CDR2 FNYEAQ (reference sequence). This chain's CDR3 is CASSLNRRTIVNQPQHF. CDR3 bases: TGTGCTAGCAGCTTAAACAGGAGAACGATTGTAAATCAGCCCCAGCATTTT.

This chain links TRBV10-2 with TRBJ2-3, with D maybe TRBD1 (6 bases). The CDR3 runs to 13 residues. The V end was cut by 4 bases, the J end by 6 bases, with 11 bases between. Germline CDR1 is WSHSY and CDR2 is SAAADI. The CDR3 sequence: CASSGGQGDTQYF. CDR3 DNA sequence: TGCGCCAGCAGTGGGGGGCAGGGGGATACGCAGTATTTT.

The chain uses TRBV9 and TRBJ2-5, with TRBD2 as a possible D gene (6 bases). Deletions cut 0 bases from V and 2 bases from J, with 11 bases between. The CDR3 consists of 15 residues. The V gene's germline CDR1 is SGDLS and CDR2 YYNGEE. The CDR3 nucleotides read TGTGCCAGCAGCGTAGGTCCGGGGGAACAAGAGACCCAGTACTTC. Residues: CASSVGPGEQETQYF.

This sequence joins TRBV5-4 and TRBJ1-1; possible D gene TRBD1, 6 bases. Germline CDR1 is SGHNT and CDR2 is YYREEE (reference sequence). The CDR3 has 13 residues. Trimming left V 1 base short and J 6 bases short, with 10 bases between. This chain's CDR3 is CASSLIEGAEAFF. CDR3 DNA: TGTGCCAGCAGCTTGATCGAGGGGGCTGAAGCTTTCTTT.

This rearrangement joins TRBV7-3 to TRBJ2-1; 8 bases fit TRBD2. The CDR3 length is 16 residues. CDR1 is SGHTA and CDR2 is FQGTGA in the germline V gene. Trimming took 5 bases from V and 3 from J; bases not matched to a gene: 9. CDR3 sequence (DNA): TGTGCCAGCAGCCGGGGGGGGACTATTCTCTACAATGAGCAGTTCTTC. This codes for CASSRGGTILYNEQFF.

About this clone: Distinct nucleotide sequences in the sample also encode this CDR3. V usage is TRBV5-1 and J usage is TRBJ2-6; D is unresolved. In germline, CDR1 is SGHRS, CDR2 YFSETQ. The CDR3 is 16 residues long. Trimming took 0 bases from V and 1 from J, leaving 8 bases between them. The CDR3 DNA follows: TGCGCCAGCAGCTTGGCTTTGCTATCTGGGGCCAACGTCCTGACTTTC. Translated: CASSLALLSGANVLTF. Using reference TRBV5-1 and TRBJ2-6 for the parts outside the CDR3, the full variable domain is KAGVTQTPRYLIKTRGQQVTLSCSPISGHRSVSWYQQTPGQGLQFLFEYFSETQRNKGNFPGRFSGRQFSNSRSEMNVSTLELGDSALYLCASSLALLSGANVLTFGAGSRLTVL.

The chain carries TRBV2 and TRBJ1-5; 7 nucleotides agree with TRBD1. V lost 4 bases, J lost 0 bases, and 6 bases stayed unmatched. The V gene's germline CDR1 is SNHLY and CDR2 FYNNEI. This CDR3 has 16 residues. The CDR3 reads CASSARGRDSNQPQHF. The CDR3 DNA is TGTGCCAGCAGTGCGAGGGGGCGCGATAGCAATCAGCCCCAGCATTTT.

V is TRBV9 and J is TRBJ2-3; 8 positions agree with TRBD2. The germline CDR1 and CDR2 sequences are SGDLS and YYNGEE. The V gene end was trimmed by 0 bases and the J gene end by 1 base; junction bases not matched to a gene: 4. This CDR3 has 16 residues. The CDR3 here is CASSVDGGGGTDTQYF. In nucleotides, the CDR3 is TGTGCCAGCAGCGTAGACGGGGGGGGAGGCACAGATACGCAGTATTTT.

This sequence joins TRBV4-2 and TRBJ2-7; D gene ambiguous. Trimming cost V 1 base and J 0 bases, with 7 bases left between them. CDR1 LGHNA and CDR2 YNFKEQ come from the germline V gene. This CDR3 contains 14 residues. CDR3 sequence reads: CASSQGYDSYEQYF. The CDR3, as DNA: TGTGCCAGCAGCCAAGGCTACGACTCCTACGAGCAGTACTTC.

The J gene is TRBJ1-5, the V gene TRBV7-9, with TRBD1 matching over 8 bases. The CDR3 runs 12 residues. After removal of 4 bases from V and 9 bases from J, the junction contained 2 bases not matched to a gene. Germline V gene data show CDR1 as SEHNR and CDR2 as FQNEAQ (reference sequence). The CDR3 DNA sequence: TGTGCCAGCAGCTATACAGGGGGGCCCCAGCATTTT. It yields the protein CASSYTGGPQHF.